Sequencing of this TCR delta chain was carried out in a study of intestinal T cells in coeliac disease. J lost 0 bases, V lost 1 base, and 22 bases had no gene match. The CDR3 totals 22 residues. CDR1 and CDR2 (germline): TSWWSYY, QGS. BIOMED-2 primers amplified bulk TRD sequences from about 150 ng of biopsy DNA. TCRdb re-called the multiplex PCR reads via CATT. The data contain some 200 delta-chain clones, about 70% of them singletons. Regarding this clone: A far larger clone is off by one base, so a read error is likely.

For each case, the template was genomic DNA from ten roughly 5-µm formalin-fixed paraffin-embedded scrolls. This receptor was obtained from a human donor with celiac disease. This chain uses TRDV1 with TRDJ1; 8 bases line up with TRDD3. The material sequenced was a duodenal biopsy. CDR3 DNA sequence: TGTGCTCTTGGGGAACCTTCCTGGGGGACCCTTCTTATACACCTTTACACCGATAAACTCATCTTT. Translated, it gives CALGEPSWGTLLIHLYTDKLIF.